The 22 T cell receptor beta chains given below trace back to one sample, sequenced in a study of OX40 agonist ivuxolimab in advanced cancers. The assay was immunoSEQ multiplex PCR, and TCRdb's table has in-frame clones only and misses some. The sample shows around 19,000 clones, just over 85% of them seen only once. The sequencing used CD4+ or CD8+ T cells sorted from blood, collected in a trial of the OX40 agonist ivuxolimab. The source is an adult with an advanced solid tumor such as melanoma, head and neck, liver or kidney cancer.

The chain couples TRBV7-9 to TRBJ2-7; TRBD1 is a possible D gene (5 bases). This CDR3 is 11 amino acids long. Trimming took off 6 bases at V and 6 bases at J, with 9 bases between the two ends. The germline V gene encodes CDR1 SEHNR and CDR2 FQNEAQ (reference sequence). CDR3 sequence reads: CASSPGFEQYF. CDR3 nucleotides: TGTGCCAGCAGTCCAGGGTTCGAGCAGTACTTC.

The V gene is TRBV4-3, the J gene TRBJ1-3; 11 bases fit TRBD1. In germline, CDR1 is LGHNA, CDR2 YSLEER. The CDR3 extends over 16 amino acids. Unmatched junction bases numbered 11, after V lost 4 bases and J lost 9 bases. Here the CDR3 reads CASSPRTGGDGGTIYF. CDR3 bases: TGCGCCAGCAGCCCTCGGACAGGGGGCGACGGCGGCACCATATATTTT.

The genes are TRBV15 and TRBJ2-6; 8 positions match TRBD1. With 5 bases clipped from V and 3 bases from J, the junction kept 15 bases outside the gene matches. CDR1 is LNHNV, CDR2 YYDKDF, per germline (reference sequence). This CDR3 is built from 19 residues. CDR3 DNA sequence: TGTGCCACCAGCGCTTTAGGGACAGGTGCTACACTTGGGGCCAACGTCCTGACTTTC. This codes for CATSALGTGATLGANVLTF.

The rearrangement links TRBV6-5 to TRBJ2-5, with D possibly called TRBD1 or TRBD2 (6 bases each). The J call is uncertain, as TRBJ2-7 better fits the DNA end. This CDR3 has 13 residues. Germline-derived CDR1 and CDR2 are MNHEY and SVGAGI. The CDR3 loop reads CASVSGASYEQYF. The CDR3 DNA follows: TGTGCCAGCGTGTCGGGGGCGTCCTACGAGCAGTACTTC.

The chain is built from TRBV7-6 and TRBJ2-3; D perhaps matches TRBD2 (6 bases). The V and J ends lost 3 bases and 6 bases respectively, with 19 bases between them. Germline loops: CDR1 SGHVS, CDR2 FNYEAQ. The CDR3 spans 16 residues. Here the CDR3 DNA reads TGTGCCAGCAGCTTCGGTAGCGGATCCCCTGCGGATACGCAGTATTTT. This encodes CASSFGSGSPADTQYF.

The rearrangement uses TRBV6-1 and TRBJ2-7; the D gene could be TRBD1 or TRBD2 (5 bases each). V lost 3 bases to trimming and J lost 5 bases, with 17 bases between them. Germline CDR1 is MNHNS and CDR2 is SASEGT. The CDR3 is made up of 15 amino acids. DNA for the CDR3: TGTGCCAGCAGTGAGTGGGGACGGATACTCGACGAGCAGTACTTC. Protein product: CASSEWGRILDEQYF.

A word on this clone: Other DNA sequences in this sample translate to the same CDR3. This CDR3 reads CASSYGLEAYEQYF. The CDR3 region has the DNA TGTGCCAGCAGTTACGGATTAGAGGCCTACGAGCAGTACTTC. The V gene is TRBV6-5, the J gene TRBJ2-7, with D unclear. CDR3 size: 14 residues. Germline lookup yields CDR1 MNHEY and CDR2 SVGAGI. V lost 2 bases and J 2 bases, leaving 10 bases between the germline ends.

The CDR3 here is CASSLSGASTDTQYF. In DNA, the CDR3 is TGTGCCAGCAGTTTATCGGGGGCCAGCACAGATACGCAGTATTTT. The J gene is TRBJ2-3, the V gene TRBV27, with D maybe TRBD1 (6 bases). The CDR3 consists of 15 residues. The V end was cut by 0 bases, the J end by 0 bases, with 7 bases between. Germline-derived CDR1 and CDR2 are MNHEY and SMNVEV (reference sequence).

J is TRBJ2-3 and V is TRBV5-6; D remains ambiguous. Trimming stripped 0 bases from V and 6 bases from J, with 2 bases between. Germline V gene data show CDR1 as SGHDT and CDR2 as YYEEEE. There are 11 residues in the CDR3. CDR3 protein: CASSLVDTQYF. CDR3 sequence (DNA): TGTGCCAGCAGCTTGGTTGATACGCAGTATTTT.

The chain couples TRBV19 to TRBJ1-4; weak D call: TRBD1 (6 bases). Germline V lookup: CDR1 LNHDA, CDR2 SQIVND (reference sequence). This CDR3 spans 16 amino acids. The V end lost 6 bases, the J end lost 3 bases, and 17 bases lay between the germline ends. CDR3 bases: TGTGCCAGTAGATCCAATGCGGCAGGGGCTAATGAAAAACTGTTTTTT. Protein sequence: CASRSNAAGANEKLFF. The full variable domain, its missing parts supplied by reference TRBV19 and TRBJ1-4, is DGGITQSPKYLFRKEGQNVTLSCEQNLNHDAMYWYRQDPGQGLRLIYYSQIVNDFQKGDIAEGYSVSREKKESFPLTVTSAQKNPTAFYLCASRSNAAGANEKLFFGSGTQLSVL.

This sequence joins TRBV10-1 and TRBJ2-7; D remains unclear. Trimming cost V 7 bases and J 2 bases, with 18 bases left between them. CDR1 and CDR2 (germline): WNHNN, SYGVQD (reference sequence). The CDR3 sequence is 15 residues long. The CDR3, as DNA: TGCGCCAGCACGAGTTTTTTCGGCGACCCCTACGAGCAGTACTTC. It is translated as CASTSFFGDPYEQYF.

The chain couples TRBV5-1 to TRBJ1-6, with 7 nucleotides matching TRBD1. J was trimmed by 6 bases and V by 4 bases; bases with no gene match: 7. The CDR3 is made up of 15 amino acids. Germline V gene sequence: CDR1 SGHRS, CDR2 YFSETQ. The CDR3, as DNA: TGCGCCAGCAGCCCAGGCGCAGGGGGTAATTCACCCCTCCACTTT. This translates into CASSPGAGGNSPLHF.

The table lists this clone with a count of one. The genes are TRBV7-9 and TRBJ1-6; TRBD1 matches at 8 bases. This CDR3 comprises 17 residues. With V trimmed by 4 bases and J by 10 bases, 15 bases remained unmatched. Germline V gives CDR1 SEHNR, CDR2 FQNEAQ (reference sequence). The CDR3 loop reads CASSSHDRQGSGSPLHF. The CDR3 DNA is TGTGCCAGCAGCTCTCACGACAGACAGGGGTCAGGCTCACCCCTCCACTTT.

This clone was recorded only once. This chain joins TRBV11-3 and TRBJ2-1; 12 bases are shared with TRBD1. CDR3 size: 15 residues. With 5 bases clipped from V and 6 bases from J, the junction kept 5 bases outside the gene matches. The germline V gene has CDR1 SGHNT and CDR2 YENEEA. As DNA, the CDR3 is TGTGCCAGCAGCGCCGGGACAGGGGGCTTCAATGAGCAGTTCTTC. Encoded protein: CASSAGTGGFNEQFF.

The chain joins TRBV6-1 to TRBJ2-7; possible D gene TRBD1, 6 bases. There are 13 residues in the CDR3. Trimming left V 5 bases short and J 2 bases short, with 10 bases between. Germline CDR1 and CDR2: MNHNS and SASEGT. Written as DNA, the CDR3 is TGTGCCAGCAGTTTATGGACAGCCTACGAGCAGTACTTC. Translating gives CASSLWTAYEQYF.

This clone was counted once. The chain employs TRBV18 and TRBJ2-7; weak D call: TRBD1 (6 bases). The V gene lost 6 bases and the J gene lost 6 bases, with 18 bases spanning the gap. The CDR3 length is 14 residues. The germline V gene has CDR1 KGHSH and CDR2 LQKENI. CDR3 DNA sequence: TGTGCCAGCTCGCCCCGTCGGGACAAAGGCGAGCAGTACTTC. Translation gives CASSPRRDKGEQYF.

The chain recombines TRBV18 with TRBJ1-2; 8 bases fit TRBD1. The CDR3 length is 14 residues. CDR1 and CDR2 from the germline V gene are KGHSH and LQKENI. After removal of 3 bases from V and 8 bases from J, the junction contained 8 bases not matched to a gene. The CDR3, as DNA: TGTGCCAGCTCACCGGGACAGGTGCTGGGGGGCTACACCTTC. It is translated as CASSPGQVLGGYTF.

J is TRBJ1-4 and V is TRBV5-1; D possibly corresponds to TRBD1 (6 bases). V gave up 1 base and J gave up 7 bases, with 11 bases separating them. CDR3 length equals 14 residues. The V gene's germline CDR1 is SGHRS and CDR2 YFSETQ. The CDR3 nucleotides are TGCGCCAGCAGCTTGCTGGGGGCTAGTGAAAAACTGTTTTTT. Amino acids: CASSLLGASEKLFF.

For the CDR3, the DNA is TGTGCTAGTGGTACGCAGGGAAAGACCTATGGCTACACCTTC. Protein product: CASGTQGKTYGYTF. The chain links TRBV12-5 to TRBJ1-2; D perhaps matches TRBD1 (5 bases). From germline, CDR1 is LGHNT and CDR2 FRNRAP. Trimming removed 5 bases from V and 4 bases from J, with 14 bases in between. This CDR3 comprises 14 residues.

This chain links TRBV23-1 with TRBJ2-7; 9 bases are a match to TRBD1. TRBV23-1 is an ORF for which the function is uncertain. After removal of 6 bases from V and 2 bases from J, the junction contained 11 bases not matched to a gene. This CDR3 contains 16 residues. The CDR3 region is CASSQRAGTGTYEQYF. The CDR3 nucleotides are TGCGCCAGCAGCCAAAGGGCCGGGACAGGGACCTACGAGCAGTACTTC.

Only one count was recorded for this clone. The V gene is TRBV6-1, the J gene TRBJ1-1, with D possibly TRBD1 on 6 matching bases. Germline values: CDR1 MNHNS, CDR2 SASEGT. V gave up 6 bases and J gave up 2 bases, with 19 bases separating them. This CDR3 spans 16 amino acids. The DNA for the CDR3 is TGTGCCAGCAGGGAATCGAGGGGGGGGCGAAACACTGAAGCTTTCTTT. Residues: CASRESRGGRNTEAFF.

CDR3 amino acids: CASSGGRYGYTF. The CDR3 region has the DNA TGTGCCAGCTCCGGCGGACGGTATGGCTACACCTTC. This chain connects TRBV2 to TRBJ1-2; D gene uncertain. The V gene's germline CDR1 is SNHLY and CDR2 FYNNEI. The CDR3 contains 12 residues. V shed 8 bases and J shed 5 bases, with 12 bases lying between them.